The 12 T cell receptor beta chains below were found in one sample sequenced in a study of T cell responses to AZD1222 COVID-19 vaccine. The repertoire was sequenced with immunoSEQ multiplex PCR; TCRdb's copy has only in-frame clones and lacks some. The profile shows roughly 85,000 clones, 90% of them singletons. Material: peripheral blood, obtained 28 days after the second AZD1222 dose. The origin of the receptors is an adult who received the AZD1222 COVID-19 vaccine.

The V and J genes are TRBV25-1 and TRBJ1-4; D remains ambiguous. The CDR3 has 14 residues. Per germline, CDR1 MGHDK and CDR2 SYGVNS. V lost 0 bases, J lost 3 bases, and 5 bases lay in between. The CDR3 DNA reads TGTGCCAGCAGTGAATACCATTCTAATGAAAAACTGTTTTTT. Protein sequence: CASSEYHSNEKLFF.

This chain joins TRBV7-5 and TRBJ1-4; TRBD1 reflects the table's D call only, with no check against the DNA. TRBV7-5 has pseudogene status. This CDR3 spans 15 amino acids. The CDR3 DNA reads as TGTGCCAGAAGCTCCCCTACCGGGACAGGAGGTAAACTGTTTTTT. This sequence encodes CARSSPTGTGGKLFF.

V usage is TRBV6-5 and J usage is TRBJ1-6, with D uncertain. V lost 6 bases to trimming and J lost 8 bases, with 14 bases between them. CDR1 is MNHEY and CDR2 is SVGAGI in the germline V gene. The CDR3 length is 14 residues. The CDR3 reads CASSPDGADSPLHF. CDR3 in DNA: TGTGCCAGCAGCCCAGACGGAGCTGATTCACCCCTCCACTTT.

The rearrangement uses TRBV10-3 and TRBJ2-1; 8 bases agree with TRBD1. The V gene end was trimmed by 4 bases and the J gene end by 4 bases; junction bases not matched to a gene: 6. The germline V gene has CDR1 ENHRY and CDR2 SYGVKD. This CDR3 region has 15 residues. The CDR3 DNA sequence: TGTGCCATCAGTGCGATGGACAGGGTTTACAATGAGCAGTTCTTC. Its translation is CAISAMDRVYNEQFF.

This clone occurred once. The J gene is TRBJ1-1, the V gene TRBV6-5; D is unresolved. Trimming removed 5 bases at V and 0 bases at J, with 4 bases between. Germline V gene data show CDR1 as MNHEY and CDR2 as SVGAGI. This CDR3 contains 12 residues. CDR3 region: CASSNMNTEAFF. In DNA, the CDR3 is TGTGCCAGCAGTAACATGAACACTGAAGCTTTCTTT.

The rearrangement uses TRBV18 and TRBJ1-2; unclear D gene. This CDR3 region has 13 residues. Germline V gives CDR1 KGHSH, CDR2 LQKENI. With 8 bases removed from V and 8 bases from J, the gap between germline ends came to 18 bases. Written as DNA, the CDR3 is TGTGCCAGCCATCCCGAGGCGGGCCTCGGCTACACCTTC. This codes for CASHPEAGLGYTF.

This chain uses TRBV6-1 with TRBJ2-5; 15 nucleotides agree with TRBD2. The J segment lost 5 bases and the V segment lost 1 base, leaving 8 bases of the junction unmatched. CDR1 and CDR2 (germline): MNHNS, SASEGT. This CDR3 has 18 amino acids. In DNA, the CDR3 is TGTGCCAGCAGTGAAGGAGGGACTAGCGGGGGGATCGGGGAGACCCAGTACTTC. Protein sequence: CASSEGGTSGGIGETQYF.

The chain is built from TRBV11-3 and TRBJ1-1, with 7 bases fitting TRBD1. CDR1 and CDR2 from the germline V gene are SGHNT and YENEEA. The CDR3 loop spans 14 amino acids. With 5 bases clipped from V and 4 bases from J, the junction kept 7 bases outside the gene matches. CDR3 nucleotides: TGTGCCAGCAGCCCGAGACAGGGAAGCACTGAAGCTTTCTTT. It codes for CASSPRQGSTEAFF.

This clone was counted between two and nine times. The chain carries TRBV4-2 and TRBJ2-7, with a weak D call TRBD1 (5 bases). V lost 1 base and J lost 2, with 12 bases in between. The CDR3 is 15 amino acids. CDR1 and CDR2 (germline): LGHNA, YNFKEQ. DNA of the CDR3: TGTGCCAGCAGCCAAGGCCGACAGTTTCCCTACGAGCAGTACTTC. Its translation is CASSQGRQFPYEQYF.

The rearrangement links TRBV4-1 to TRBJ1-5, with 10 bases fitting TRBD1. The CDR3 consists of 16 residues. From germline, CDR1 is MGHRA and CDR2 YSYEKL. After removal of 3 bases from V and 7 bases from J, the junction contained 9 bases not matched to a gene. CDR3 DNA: TGCGCCAGCAGCCAGTCCCGGGACAGGGGAAACCAGCCCCAGCATTTT. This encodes CASSQSRDRGNQPQHF.

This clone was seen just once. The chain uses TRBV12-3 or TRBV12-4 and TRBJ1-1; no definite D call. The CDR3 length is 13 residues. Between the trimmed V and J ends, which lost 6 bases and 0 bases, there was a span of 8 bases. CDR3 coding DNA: TGTGCCAGCAGGGCTAATATGAACACTGAAGCTTTCTTT. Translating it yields CASRANMNTEAFF.

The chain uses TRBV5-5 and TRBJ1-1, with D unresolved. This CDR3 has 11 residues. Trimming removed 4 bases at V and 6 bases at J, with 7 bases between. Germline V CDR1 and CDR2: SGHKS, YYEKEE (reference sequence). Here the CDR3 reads CASSLYSEAFF. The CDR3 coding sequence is TGTGCCAGCAGCCTATATTCTGAAGCTTTCTTT.